A single sample is the source of the 7 T cell receptor beta chains below, sequenced in a study of T-cell memory formation after mild COVID-19. TCRdb re-derived calls from the 5' RACE reads in MiXCR, one entry per CDR3 protein. The sample comprises under 300,000 distinct CDR3 sequences, 9.4% of which are singletons, and approximately 20% rests with the top ten. Sequencing input: PBMCs or a T cell subset sorted from them (not recorded which). These receptors originate from a man aged 18 to 35 who had mild COVID-19 (a few samples of this study predate the infection). Cell type and time point are not known.

The J gene is TRBJ2-1, the V gene TRBV7-2, with a possible D match to TRBD2 (5 bases). CDR3 length: 14 amino acids. Trimming cost V 2 bases and J 7 bases, with 12 bases left between them. CDR1 and CDR2 (germline): SGHTA, FQGNSA. The CDR3 DNA follows: TGTGCCAGCAGCTTAAGGGAGAACGGGAATGAGCAGTTCTTC. It yields the protein CASSLRENGNEQFF.

The rearrangement joins TRBV6-2 or TRBV6-3 to TRBJ2-7; 10 bases map to TRBD2. In germline, CDR1 is MNHEY, CDR2 SVGEGT. V dropped 2 bases and J dropped 6; count of bases not matched to a gene: 10. The CDR3 is 16 residues long. CDR3 sequence reads: CASSYAASGGFSEQYV. The CDR3 DNA reads as TGTGCCAGCAGTTACGCGGCTAGCGGGGGTTTCAGCGAGCAGTACGTC.

This clonotype showed up just a few times. This sequence joins TRBV6-5 and TRBJ1-2, with a possible D match to TRBD1 (5 bases). The CDR3 is 14 residues long. The ends were cut back, 2 bases at V and 0 bases at J, with 7 bases in the middle. Germline CDR1 MNHEY, CDR2 SVGAGI. As DNA, the CDR3 is TGTGCCAGCAGTTACACAGGCGCTAACTATGGCTACACCTTC. Translated, it gives CASSYTGANYGYTF.

This rearrangement joins TRBV14 to TRBJ2-7; TRBD2 aligns across 7 bases. V was pared by 0 bases and J by 5 bases, with 10 bases of the junction left unmatched. Germline CDR1 and CDR2: SGHDN and FVKESK. CDR3 length: 16 amino acids. The CDR3 DNA reads as TGTGCCAGCAGCCAAGAGAAGTTACTGGCGGGGGACGAGCAGTACTTC. Its protein product is CASSQEKLLAGDEQYF.

This clonotype was counted a few times. The chain uses TRBV27 and TRBJ1-3, with D possibly matching TRBD1 (5 bases). V dropped 2 bases and J dropped 7 bases, with 9 bases sitting between them. Germline-derived CDR1 and CDR2 are MNHEY and SMNVEV (reference sequence). This CDR3 has 13 amino acids. The CDR3 spells CASSLISGNTIYF. The CDR3 DNA is TGTGCCAGCAGTTTAATATCAGGGAACACCATATATTTT.

This clonotype was observed at least ten times. This chain links TRBV27 with TRBJ2-5; D perhaps matches TRBD2 (6 bases). The CDR3 is 15 residues long. The V end was cut by 6 bases, the J end by 2 bases, with 16 bases between. Looked up from germline, CDR1 is MNHEY and CDR2 is SMNVEV (reference sequence). CDR3 bases: TGTGCCAGCAGCGGAGGGAAGTGGGTTCAAGAGACCCAGTACTTC. Translation: CASSGGKWVQETQYF.

The table lists this clonotype with a few counts. This rearrangement joins TRBV5-6 to TRBJ1-5; no firm D call. The germline V gene has CDR1 SGHDT and CDR2 YYEEEE. The V and J ends lost 4 bases and 5 bases respectively, with 7 bases between them. The CDR3 is made up of 12 amino acids. For the CDR3, the DNA is TGTGCCAGCAGCAGGAGTCATCAGCCCCAGCATTTT. Translation gives CASSRSHQPQHF.